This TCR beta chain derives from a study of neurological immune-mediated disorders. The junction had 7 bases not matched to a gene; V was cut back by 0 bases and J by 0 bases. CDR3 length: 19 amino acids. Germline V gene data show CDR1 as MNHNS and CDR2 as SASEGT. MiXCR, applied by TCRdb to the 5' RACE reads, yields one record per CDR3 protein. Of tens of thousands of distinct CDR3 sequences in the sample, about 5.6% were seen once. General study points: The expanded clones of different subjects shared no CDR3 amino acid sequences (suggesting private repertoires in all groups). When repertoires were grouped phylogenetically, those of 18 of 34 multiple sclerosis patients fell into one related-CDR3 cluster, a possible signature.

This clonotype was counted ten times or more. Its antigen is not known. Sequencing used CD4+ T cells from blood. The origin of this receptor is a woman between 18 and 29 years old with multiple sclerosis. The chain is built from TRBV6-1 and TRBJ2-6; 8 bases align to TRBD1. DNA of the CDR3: TGTGCCAGCAGTGAAGCTTATTGGGACAGGCTCTCTGGGGCCAACGTCCTGACTTTC. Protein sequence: CASSEAYWDRLSGANVLTF.